This T cell receptor beta chain was documented in a study of T cells after yellow fever vaccination. Study at large: Each low-cell-number fraction was prepared by means of SMART-Seq v4 Ultra Low Input.

MiXCR, run by TCRdb on the 5' RACE reads, gives a single entry per CDR3 protein. Among a few hundred thousand distinct CDR3 sequences, roughly an eighth were seen once, and the ten largest hold roughly 3%. Looked up from germline, CDR1 is SGHRS and CDR2 is YFSETQ. The CDR3 length is 13 residues. Between the trimmed V and J ends, which lost 2 bases and 7 bases, there was a span of 10 bases. This clonotype occurred a few times. This chain uses TRBV5-1 with TRBJ2-1; D could derive from TRBD1 or TRBD2 (6 bases each). This clonotype originated in a young man who received the YFV17D yellow fever vaccine. Sample: CD4+ T cells sorted from PBMCs, taken 15 days after the yellow fever booster vaccination. CDR3 sequence (DNA): TGCGCCAGCAGCTTAGGGGGGATAAATGAGCAGTTCTTC. This translates into CASSLGGINEQFF.